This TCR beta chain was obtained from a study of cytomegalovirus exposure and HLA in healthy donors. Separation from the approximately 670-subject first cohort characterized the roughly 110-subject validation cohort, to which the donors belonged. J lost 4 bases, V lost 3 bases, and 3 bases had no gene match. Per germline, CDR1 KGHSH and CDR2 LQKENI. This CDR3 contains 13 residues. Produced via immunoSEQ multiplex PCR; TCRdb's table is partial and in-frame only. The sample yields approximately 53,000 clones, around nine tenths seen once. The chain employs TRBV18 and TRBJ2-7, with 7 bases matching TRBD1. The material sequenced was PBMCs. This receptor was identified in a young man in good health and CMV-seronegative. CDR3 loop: CASSPLRGYEQYF. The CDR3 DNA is TGTGCCAGCTCACCTCTCAGGGGGTACGAGCAGTACTTC.